The 7 T cell receptor beta chains in this list originate from one sample, sequenced in a study of blood T cell repertoires in COVID-19 (dated by TCRdb to about 2020). Libraries came from the immunoSEQ multiplex PCR assay. The table was pulled from immuneACCESS by TCRdb, which kept in-frame rearrangements only. Such tables lose some clones; where checked, under half of the loss comes from unresolved V genes, and the rest has no known cause. For this sample the table gives 250,000 to 300,000 clones, of which less than 85% were detected only once. Approximately 3.1% of the sample is taken by the ten largest. Specimen: peripheral blood. Receptors were obtained from a young woman with acute or convalescent COVID-19.

The chain employs TRBV15 and TRBJ1-1; weak D call: TRBD1 (5 bases). This CDR3 comprises 11 residues. Trimming stripped 8 bases from V and 2 bases from J, with 6 bases between. Per the germline V gene, CDR1 is LNHNV and CDR2 is YYDKDF (reference sequence). In DNA, the CDR3 is TGTGCCACCCAGGGAAACACTGAAGCTTTCTTT. Translated, it gives CATQGNTEAFF.

This chain connects TRBV7-8 to TRBJ2-1; a possible D gene is TRBD2 (6 bases). The V end was cut by 2 bases, the J end by 1 base, with 15 bases between. The CDR3 has 17 residues. CDR1 is SGHVS and CDR2 is FQNEAQ in the germline V gene. This chain's CDR3 is CASSLLGLADSYNEQFF. CDR3 in DNA: TGTGCCAGCAGCTTACTCGGGTTAGCGGATTCCTACAATGAGCAGTTCTTC.

This clone was seen a handful of times. This chain connects TRBV6-5 to TRBJ1-2; D gene ambiguous. The CDR3 totals 13 residues. Trimming removed 2 bases from V and 5 bases from J, with 9 bases in between. CDR1 and CDR2 (germline): MNHEY, SVGAGI. CDR3 sequence (DNA): TGTGCCAGCAGTTACCCCTCGGGGTATGGCTACACCTTC. Protein sequence: CASSYPSGYGYTF.

The rearrangement links TRBV20-1 to TRBJ1-2; D is possibly TRBD1 (6 bases). Trimming removed 3 bases at V and 8 bases at J, with 10 bases between. The germline V gene encodes CDR1 DFQATT and CDR2 SNEGSKA (reference sequence). CDR3 length: 11 amino acids. In DNA form, the CDR3 reads TGCAGTGCTAGCCCAGGGGAAGGCTACACCTTC. It is translated as CSASPGEGYTF.

With regard to this clone: Other DNA sequences from this sample encode an identical CDR3 as well. The chain employs TRBV12-3 or TRBV12-4 and TRBJ2-2; D gene unclear. This CDR3 region has 13 residues. V was clipped by 3 bases and J by 4 bases, with 6 bases between them. CDR3 in DNA: TGTGCCAGCAGTTTTTCCGGCACCGGGGAGCTGTTTTTT. It codes for CASSFSGTGELFF.

The DNA of the CDR3 is TGCGCCAGCAGCCCACGGGTAGGGGATGAGCAGTTCTTC. This encodes CASSPRVGDEQFF. The chain links TRBV4-3 to TRBJ2-1; possibly TRBD1 for D (5 bases). Germline-derived CDR1 and CDR2 are LGHNA and YSLEER. Trimming cost V 4 bases and J 8 bases, with 12 bases left between them. This CDR3 is 13 amino acids long.

The V call is TRBV2, the J call TRBJ2-1; weak D call: TRBD2 (5 bases). The ends were cut back, 8 bases at V and 9 bases at J, with 8 bases in the middle. CDR3 length equals 10 residues. Germline V gene lookup returns CDR1 SNHLY and CDR2 FYNNEI. The CDR3 protein is CASGETEQFF. In DNA, the CDR3 is TGTGCCAGCGGGGAGACTGAGCAGTTCTTC.